Below, 27 T cell receptor beta chains from the same sample are listed, as sequenced in a study of blood T cells in healthy people across ages. Alongside a J-beta primer mix, a sample-barcoded 5' primer served in a second PCR lasting about 7 to 11 cycles. TCRdb itself ran the 5' RACE reads through MiXCR, one entry per CDR3 protein. The sample shows about 680,000 distinct CDR3 sequences, 49% of them seen only once. The sample was blood. These receptors all come from a woman aged 60-70 years in good health.

This chain uses TRBV28 with TRBJ2-1, with 7 bases identical to TRBD2. V lost 1 base, J lost 5 bases, and 8 bases stayed unmatched. The CDR3 contains 16 residues. The germline gives CDR1 MDHEN, CDR2 SYDVKM. CDR3 region: CASSLLGEGPDNEQFF. The CDR3 nucleotides are TGTGCCAGCAGTTTATTGGGGGAGGGCCCTGACAATGAGCAGTTCTTC.

V and J are TRBV7-9 and TRBJ1-3, with 7 bases lining up with TRBD1. J lost 4 bases, V lost 4 bases, and 7 bases had no gene match. The CDR3 length is 15 residues. Germline V gives CDR1 SEHNR, CDR2 FQNEAQ (reference sequence). CDR3 bases: TGTGCCAGCAGCTGGAATGACAGGGTCGGAAACACCATATATTTT. Its translation is CASSWNDRVGNTIYF.

The chain is built from TRBV20-1 and TRBJ1-5; D gene uncertain. V was cut by 6 bases and J by 2 bases, with 14 bases left in between. CDR3 length: 14 residues. CDR1 is DFQATT, CDR2 SNEGSKA, per germline (reference sequence). CDR3 DNA sequence: TGCAGTGCCCAAGTCCCGGCAGGCAATCAGCCCCAGCATTTT. Protein: CSAQVPAGNQPQHF.

The gene calls are TRBV20-1 and TRBJ2-1, with 11 bases identical to TRBD2. Germline CDR1 DFQATT, CDR2 SNEGSKA (reference sequence). J lost 2 bases, V lost 4 bases, and 1 base had no gene match. CDR3 length: 14 residues. The CDR3 region has the DNA TGCAGTGCTAATAGCGGGAGGGCCTACAATGAGCAGTTCTTC. This codes for CSANSGRAYNEQFF.

The chain couples TRBV7-6 to TRBJ2-6; 10 positions agree with TRBD2. Trimming removed 7 bases from V and 3 bases from J; junction bases left unmatched: 12. The length of the CDR3 is 18 residues. The germline gives CDR1 SGHVS, CDR2 FNYEAQ. The CDR3: CASIGVLAGSFGANVLTF. As DNA, the CDR3 is TGTGCCAGCATTGGGGTACTAGCGGGAAGCTTTGGGGCCAACGTCCTGACTTTC.

This rearrangement joins TRBV7-2 to TRBJ2-7; the match to TRBD2 covers 7 bases. Germline-derived CDR1 and CDR2 are SGHTA and FQGNSA. The J segment lost 2 bases and the V segment lost 5 bases, leaving 6 bases of the junction unmatched. This CDR3 is built from 14 residues. CDR3 in DNA: TGTGCCAGCAGCGCCGGGAGCGGGACCTACGAGCAGTACTTC. Translation: CASSAGSGTYEQYF.

The chain employs TRBV5-1 and TRBJ1-5; TRBD1 matches at 8 bases. Germline values: CDR1 SGHRS, CDR2 YFSETQ. The CDR3 length is 14 residues. Unmatched junction bases numbered 4, after V lost 4 bases and J lost 4 bases. Written as DNA, the CDR3 is TGCGCCAGCAGCGAGGGGACAGGAAATCAGCCCCAGCATTTT. Amino acids: CASSEGTGNQPQHF.

This clonotype was observed many times. The chain employs TRBV14 and TRBJ2-6, with 7 positions matching TRBD1. The CDR3 runs 15 residues. The germline V gene has CDR1 SGHDN and CDR2 FVKESK. The V segment lost 11 bases and the J segment 1 base; nucleotides outside the gene matches: 8. CDR3 amino acids: CAARQGASGANVLTF. CDR3 bases: TGTGCCGCGAGACAGGGCGCGTCTGGGGCCAACGTCCTGACTTTC. Drawing the rest from reference TRBV14 and TRBJ2-6, the complete variable domain is EAGVTQFPSHSVIEKGQTVTLRCDPISGHDNLYWYRRVMGKEIKFLLHFVKESKQDESGMPNNRFLAERTGGTYSTLKVQPAELEDSGVYFCAARQGASGANVLTFGAGSRLTVL.

This chain connects TRBV28 to TRBJ2-1; 7 positions agree with TRBD2. Germline CDR1 reads MDHEN; CDR2 reads SYDVKM. V shed 7 bases, J shed 8 bases, and the junction held 14 bases outside the gene matches. The CDR3 has 15 amino acids. CDR3 bases: TGTGCCAGCACCTCCTTCGGCGGGAGTGTCCATGAGCAGTTCTTC. This sequence encodes CASTSFGGSVHEQFF.

In this sample, this clonotype turned up once. J is TRBJ2-7 and V is TRBV2; unclear D gene. V dropped 4 bases and J dropped 0 bases, with 13 bases sitting between them. This CDR3 region has 15 residues. Looked up from germline, CDR1 is SNHLY and CDR2 is FYNNEI. The CDR3, as DNA: TGTGCCAGCAGTGTGGAGCAACTTAGCTCCTACGAGCAGTACTTC. Translated, it gives CASSVEQLSSYEQYF.

The J gene is TRBJ1-2, the V gene TRBV2; a weak D match, TRBD1 (6 bases). This CDR3 is 14 amino acids long. The germline V gene encodes CDR1 SNHLY and CDR2 FYNNEI. The V end was cut by 5 bases, the J end by 1 base, with 11 bases between. For the CDR3, the DNA is TGTGCCAGCAGTCGGGACACACATAACTATGGCTACACCTTC. It translates to CASSRDTHNYGYTF.

This rearrangement joins TRBV20-1 to TRBJ2-1; D might be TRBD2 (5 bases). TRBJ2-7 explains the end of the DNA better; the J call may be wrong. CDR3 length equals 13 residues. Germline CDR1 reads DFQATT; CDR2 reads SNEGSKA (reference sequence). CDR3 loop: CSARRGEYNEQYF. As DNA, the CDR3 is TGCAGTGCTAGACGTGGGGAGTACAATGAGCAGTACTTC.

By share, this clonotype ranks as medium-sized (0.01 to 0.1%). V and J are TRBV2 and TRBJ2-5; maybe TRBD2 (6 bases). The CDR3 is 15 amino acids. V was cut by 6 bases and J by 0 bases, with 14 bases left in between. The V gene's germline CDR1 is SNHLY and CDR2 FYNNEI. CDR3 DNA: TGTGCCAGCAGCGGCGGGGCTTCGTACCAAGAGACCCAGTACTTC. This translates into CASSGGASYQETQYF.

The V gene is TRBV7-9, the J gene TRBJ2-5; possibly TRBD2 for D (5 bases). The last part of the DNA fits TRBJ2-7 better; the J call may be wrong. Germline V gene data show CDR1 as SEHNR and CDR2 as FQNEAQ (reference sequence). The CDR3 has 15 residues. For the CDR3, the DNA is TGTGCCAGCAGCCCCCCAGAGGGCCTCTACTACGAGCAGTACTTC. It is translated as CASSPPEGLYYEQYF.

V gene TRBV7-3 combines with J gene TRBJ1-2, with a weak D call TRBD1 (5 bases). Trimming left V 1 base short and J 2 bases short, with 11 bases between. Germline loops: CDR1 SGHTA, CDR2 FQGTGA. The CDR3 has 15 amino acids. The CDR3 sequence is CASSLNGGDNYGYTF. The CDR3, as DNA: TGTGCCAGCAGCTTAAATGGGGGGGACAACTATGGCTACACCTTC.

Many counts were recorded for this clonotype. CDR3: CASSSAAGSSYEQYF. The DNA of the CDR3 is TGCGCCAGCAGCTCCGCAGCCGGGTCTTCCTACGAGCAGTACTTC. This chain links TRBV4-3 with TRBJ2-7, with unresolved D. Trimming took off 5 bases at V and 1 base at J, with 15 bases between the two ends. CDR1 and CDR2 (germline): LGHNA, YSLEER. The CDR3 loop spans 15 amino acids.

Comment on this clonotype: A much more abundant neighbour one base away suggests this may be a read error. Here the CDR3 DNA reads TGTGCCAGCACCCAAAGGGGAACCGCCTTTAGCACAGATACGCAGTATTTT. Protein sequence: CASTQRGTAFSTDTQYF. The V and J genes are TRBV21-1 and TRBJ2-3. TRBV21-1 is a listed pseudogene. The CDR3 sequence is 17 residues long.

This chain uses TRBV28 with TRBJ2-5, with a weak D call TRBD1 (6 bases). The end of the DNA fits TRBJ2-4 better, so the J call may be wrong. Germline CDR1 is MDHEN and CDR2 is SYDVKM. The CDR3 has 14 amino acids. This chain's CDR3 is CASSLDRSWNIQYF. In nucleotides, the CDR3 is TGTGCCAGCAGTTTGGACAGATCGTGGAACATTCAGTACTTC.

V gene TRBV28 combines with J gene TRBJ2-5; D is ambiguous. V was trimmed by 4 bases and J by 6 bases, leaving 12 bases between them. Per the germline V gene, CDR1 is MDHEN and CDR2 is SYDVKM. The CDR3 covers 13 residues. CDR3 nucleotides: TGTGCCAGCAGTTCCCCGGGCAGGCAGACCCAGTACTTC. This gives the protein CASSSPGRQTQYF.

V and J are TRBV2 and TRBJ2-4, with 14 bases lining up with TRBD2. The assigned J gene may be wrong: the sequence end matches TRBJ2-7 better. In germline, CDR1 is SNHLY, CDR2 FYNNEI. The CDR3 runs to 18 residues. As DNA, the CDR3 is TGTGCCAGCAGTGGGGAGGGACTAGCGGGAGAGGATCCCTACGAGCAGTACTTC. It translates to CASSGEGLAGEDPYEQYF.

There are a few counts of this clonotype. The rearrangement uses TRBV28 and TRBJ2-5; 9 bases align to TRBD1. The CDR3 consists of 13 residues. Looked up from germline, CDR1 is MDHEN and CDR2 is SYDVKM. Trimming removed 6 bases from V and 1 base from J; junction bases left unmatched: 0. Written as DNA, the CDR3 is TGTGCCAGCAGGACAGGGGGCCAAGAGACCCAGTACTTC. Its protein is CASRTGGQETQYF. The variable domain in full, with the rest retrieved from reference TRBV28 and TRBJ2-5, is DVKVTQSSRYLVKRTGEKVFLECVQDMDHENMFWYRQDPGLGLRLIYFSYDVKMKEKGDIPEGYSVSREKKERFSLILESASTNQTSMYLCASRTGGQETQYFGPGTRLLVL.

The rearrangement uses TRBV6-2 or TRBV6-3 and TRBJ2-5, with a weak D call TRBD2 (5 bases). The V end lost 6 bases, the J end lost 2 bases, and 13 bases lay between the germline ends. Germline CDR1 and CDR2: MNHEY and SVGEGT. This CDR3 is 14 amino acids long. CDR3 loop: CASRPSGGQETQYF. The CDR3 DNA sequence: TGTGCCAGCAGGCCAAGCGGAGGACAAGAGACCCAGTACTTC.

V is TRBV3-1 and J is TRBJ1-5; D gene uncertain. Trimming took off 4 bases at V and 0 bases at J, with 7 bases between the two ends. The CDR3 extends over 14 amino acids. From germline, CDR1 is LGHDT and CDR2 YNNKEL (reference sequence). The CDR3 protein is CASSPTASNQPQHF. The CDR3 DNA follows: TGTGCCAGCAGCCCGACGGCTAGCAATCAGCCCCAGCATTTT. The whole variable domain, remainder taken from reference TRBV3-1 and TRBJ1-5, is DTAVSQTPKYLVTQMGNDKSIKCEQNLGHDTMYWYKQDSKKFLKIMFSYNNKELIINETVPNRFSPKSPDKAHLNLHINSLELGDSAVYFCASSPTASNQPQHFGDGTRLSIL.

This clonotype has just a few counts. The chain is built from TRBV12-3 or TRBV12-4 and TRBJ2-3; 7 bases agree with TRBD2. V lost 1 base and J lost 1; bases outside the gene matches: 8. The CDR3 runs 17 residues. The CDR3 loop is CASSLGQPSGGTDTQYF. In DNA, the CDR3 is TGTGCCAGCAGTTTAGGTCAGCCTAGCGGAGGCACAGATACGCAGTATTTT.

The rearrangement uses TRBV5-1 and TRBJ2-1; D is uncertain. The CDR3 has 13 residues. Germline V gives CDR1 SGHRS, CDR2 YFSETQ. V dropped 4 bases and J dropped 6 bases, with 11 bases sitting between them. Here the CDR3 reads CASSIPDGNEQFF. The CDR3 region has the DNA TGCGCCAGCAGCATACCGGACGGCAATGAGCAGTTCTTC. Supplemented by reference TRBV5-1 and TRBJ2-1, the full variable domain reads KAGVTQTPRYLIKTRGQQVTLSCSPISGHRSVSWYQQTPGQGLQFLFEYFSETQRNKGNFPGRFSGRQFSNSRSEMNVSTLELGDSALYLCASSIPDGNEQFFGPGTRLTVL.

The gene calls are TRBV7-3 and TRBJ2-7; D is perhaps TRBD1 (6 bases). Germline V CDR1 and CDR2: SGHTA, FQGTGA. CDR3 length equals 13 residues. V gave up 4 bases and J gave up 3 bases, with 10 bases separating them. CDR3 in amino acids: CASSWNRDYEQYF. In DNA form, the CDR3 reads TGTGCCAGCAGCTGGAACAGGGACTACGAGCAGTACTTC.

V gene TRBV7-9 combines with J gene TRBJ2-5; a possible D gene is TRBD2 (6 bases). The DNA matches TRBJ2-7 better at its end, which makes the J call doubtful. The CDR3 totals 15 residues. Germline V gene sequence: CDR1 SEHNR, CDR2 FQNEAQ (reference sequence). As DNA, the CDR3 is TGTGCCAGCAGCTTTGGGGGGAGCCAGCTCTACGAGCAGTACTTC. The encoded protein is CASSFGGSQLYEQYF.